This TCR beta chain emerged from a study of T cell responses to AZD1222 COVID-19 vaccine (dated by TCRdb to the early 2020s). Background on the whole study: Because spike-specific TCR depth and breadth did not differ between the two schedules, AZD1222 recipients who got a second dose at roughly 4 weeks were pooled with those who got a second dose at roughly 12 weeks. Trial participants were enrolled by age into subgroups of 18-55, 56-69 and 70-plus years, and around 150, 29 and 61 TCR-sequenced participants, respectively, were included in these subgroups. TCR sequencing was performed for 230 to 250 trial participants, of whom about 200 were given two doses of AZD1222 and around 25 were given two doses of MenACWY control vaccine.

With respect to this clone: Its antigen target is currently unknown. No much larger clone is present one base from it, and per-base qualities are unavailable.

The CDR3 spans 13 residues, from the cysteine through the phenylalanine. Left in the record is the CDR3 DNA by itself, 39 bases read in frame from the first base. CDR1 and CDR2 were assigned from the germline V gene as WSHSY and SAAADI. V is shortened by 8 bases, J by 4 bases, and the region joining them spans 12 bases. The CDR3 regions of human TCRbeta chains were subjected to immunosequencing. Turning to the authors' computational methods: Repertoire TCRs were checked for matches against a reference library of SARS-CoV-2-specific TCRs that had been generated using the MIRA antigen-specificity platform. Breadth was defined as the fraction of unique TCRs that were SARS-CoV-2-associated, and depth was defined as the fraction of total T cells that were SARS-CoV-2-associated. Each spike-specific TCR was assigned to its reactive spike region and to a CD4 or CD8 class using the MIRA data. Log10-transformed breadth and depth values were compared by one-way ANOVA with Sidak's multiple comparisons tests. The table comes from immuneACCESS by way of TCRdb, which keeps in-frame sequences with V and J called. Part of the clones is missing from these tables; in studies checked, under half for an unresolved V gene and the rest for unknown reasons. V and J calls plus clone size are reproduced from that table; the DNA served to infer D and trimming. In this sample the table shows about 170,000 clones, around 89% of which occur a single time. The ten largest clonotypes hold 6% to 8% of the sample.

The intended sense of this specimen's time point label: baseline before first vaccination. Vaccinee samples were obtained from the UK trials COV001 and COV002, which included a single-blind randomized controlled phase 2/3 trial of AZD1222 (ChAdOx1 nCoV-19) in healthy adults. For TCRbeta chain sequencing, PBMC samples were collected from trial participants at day 0 and at day 28 after the second dose. The full study reports these points: After two AZD1222 doses, both the breadth and the depth of spike-specific TCRs were significantly higher than at day 0 and than in MenACWY recipients. The 56-69-year group was small, and its depth increase did not reach significance, likely because of low power. Most participants were white British and females outnumbered males, and the authors suggested that clonal diversity may have been underestimated. Because no samples from the day 14 peak response were available, repertoires could be characterized only after the peak T cell response. Conclusions about previously exposed vaccinees are limited because only a handful of AZD1222 recipients were SARS-CoV-2 seropositive at baseline. Vaccine-associated CD4 TCRs spanned the whole spike protein, with dominant responses in regions 160-218 and 743-854. Reportedly, close to half of the unique spike-specific TCRs recognized epitopes lying outside the regions that are mutated in the B.1.351 and B.1.1.7 variants.

The receptor comes from an adult in good health. This material consisted of peripheral blood, taken on day 0 of AZD1222 vaccination. The receptor chain draws on TRBV10-2 and TRBJ2-4, with the D gene uncertain. For the CDR3, the sequence is CASLNENKNIQYF. The nucleotide sequence reads TGCGCCAGCTTGAACGAAAATAAAAACATTCAGTACTTC.